Sequencing of this TCR beta chain was carried out in a study of radiotherapy plus CTLA-4 blockade in lung cancer. Germline loops: CDR1 MNHEY, CDR2 SVGAGI. V lost 0 bases, J lost 2 bases, and 10 bases lay in between. This CDR3 is 15 amino acids long. This table comes from immunoSEQ multiplex PCR, and its TCRdb copy is limited to in-frame clones, with some not included. This sample has roughly 120,000 clones, with roughly four fifths found just once. Enrolled patients, whose metastatic non-small-cell lung cancer was chemo-refractory, received focal radiation plus CTLA-4 blockade with ipilimumab. This rearrangement joins TRBV6-5 to TRBJ1-1; D perhaps matches TRBD1 (6 bases). The material was peripheral blood, obtained from a patient treated with radiotherapy plus ipilimumab. The receptor comes from a human donor with non-small cell lung cancer that progressed on radiotherapy plus ipilimumab. Some clones in this sample may be carry-over from other donors' samples. CDR3 sequence (DNA): TGTGCCAGCAGTTACTCGGGGGGCGCAAACACTGAAGCTTTCTTT. Its translation is CASSYSGGANTEAFF.